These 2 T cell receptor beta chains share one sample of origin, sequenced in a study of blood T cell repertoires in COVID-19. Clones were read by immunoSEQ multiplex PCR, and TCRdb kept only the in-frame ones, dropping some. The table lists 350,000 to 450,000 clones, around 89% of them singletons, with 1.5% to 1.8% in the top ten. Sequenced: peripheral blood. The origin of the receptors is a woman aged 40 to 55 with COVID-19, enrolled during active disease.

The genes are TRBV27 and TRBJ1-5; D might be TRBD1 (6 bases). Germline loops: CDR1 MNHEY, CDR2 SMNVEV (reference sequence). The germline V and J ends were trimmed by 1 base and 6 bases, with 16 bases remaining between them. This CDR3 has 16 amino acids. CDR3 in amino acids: CASSLYFGRGGQPQHF. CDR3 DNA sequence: TGTGCCAGCAGTTTATATTTCGGCAGGGGTGGTCAGCCCCAGCATTTT.

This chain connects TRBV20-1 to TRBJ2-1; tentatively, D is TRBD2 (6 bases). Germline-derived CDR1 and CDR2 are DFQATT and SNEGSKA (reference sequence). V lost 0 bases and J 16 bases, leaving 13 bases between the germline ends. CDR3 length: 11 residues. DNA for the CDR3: TGCAGTGCTAGAGACAGGGAGGTAGGATTCTTC. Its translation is CSARDREVGFF.